This T cell receptor beta chain was retrieved from a study of T cell clusters in autoimmune cytopenias. The CDR3 has 13 amino acids. CDR1 is ENHRY and CDR2 is SYGVKD in the germline V gene. Each sample's input was approximately 0.25 ug genomic DNA, 30,000 to 45,000 genome equivalents. TRB was amplified by touch-down multiplex PCR, primer pools A and B combined. TCRdb reprocessed the multiplex PCR reads; each CDR3 protein has one entry and no DNA is given. The sample has about 6,900 distinct CDR3 sequences. These data also featured in a second study, about T cell repertoires in aging, cancer and after chemotherapy. That report adds: Untreated cancer patients had significantly lower blood TCR diversity than age-matched healthy donors.

J is TRBJ1-5 and V is TRBV10-3; the D gene TCRdb calls, TRBD1, cannot be checked with no DNA. The TCR comes from a human donor in good health. The sequenced sample consisted of peripheral blood. This CDR3 is CAISDRDDQPQHF.